One T cell receptor (beta chain) is described in this entry. The data are from a study of blood T cell repertoires in COVID-19. Turning to the study itself: From the United States, Italy and Spain came samples of acute and convalescent COVID-19. PBMCs, B-cell-depleted T cells, or T cells provided the cDNA or gDNA that made up the material.

The V end was cut by 3 bases, the J end by 5 bases, with 18 bases between. Germline lookup yields CDR1 SGDLS and CDR2 YYNGEE. This CDR3 is 16 amino acids long. Per the authors' pipeline: Estimation of nucleated cell counts relied on the amplification of reference gene primers. Clones were sequenced by immunoSEQ multiplex PCR, and TCRdb holds only the in-frame ones, with some missing. D and trimming come from the DNA, and the V and J calls and clone size come from that table. The sample consists of about 360,000 clones, roughly 80% of them appearing once. Source material: peripheral blood. This clonotype was obtained from a human donor with acute or convalescent COVID-19. The donor label of this sample is uncertain. The rearrangement uses TRBV9 and TRBJ2-1; D possibly corresponds to TRBD2 (5 bases). In DNA, the CDR3 is TGTGCCAGCAGCGGGATTACTACTAGTGTGAACAATGAGCAGTTCTTC. Residues: CASSGITTSVNNEQFF.